The 19 T cell receptor beta chains below all came from one sample that was sequenced in a study of beta chain features in type 1 diabetes. Expressed TCRB transcripts were sequenced because the entire RNA isolate underwent reverse transcription. Clones were sequenced by immunoSEQ multiplex PCR, and TCRdb holds only the in-frame ones, with some missing. The repertoire holds about 290,000 clones, with about 8.5% as singletons. The sequencing input was central memory CD4+ T cells from blood. The receptors shown here come from a woman aged 18-29 years in good health.

In its sample, this clone was seen a few times. The V gene is TRBV7-2, the J gene TRBJ1-1, with D uncertain. Trimming shortened V by 4 bases and J by 7 bases, and 10 bases separated the two germline ends. This CDR3 has 12 residues. CDR1 and CDR2 from the germline V gene are SGHTA and FQGNSA. CDR3 DNA: TGTGCCAGCAGCTCCCGGGGTTATGAAGCTTTCTTT. It codes for CASSSRGYEAFF.

The chain joins TRBV7-6 to TRBJ2-5; no firm D call. With 4 bases removed from V and 1 base from J, the gap between germline ends came to 7 bases. The germline V gene encodes CDR1 SGHVS and CDR2 FNYEAQ. CDR3 length: 13 residues. The CDR3 loop reads CASSYHSQETQYF. The CDR3 nucleotides are TGTGCCAGCAGCTATCACAGCCAAGAGACCCAGTACTTC.

The rearrangement links TRBV18 to TRBJ1-1; 9 nucleotides match TRBD1. The V gene end was trimmed by 5 bases and the J gene end by 4 bases; junction bases not matched to a gene: 5. The V gene's germline CDR1 is KGHSH and CDR2 LQKENI. This CDR3 has 14 amino acids. CDR3: CASSAGQGGTEAFF. As DNA, the CDR3 is TGTGCCAGCTCAGCGGGACAGGGAGGCACTGAAGCTTTCTTT.

V is TRBV6-5 and J is TRBJ1-1, with D unresolved. The CDR3 loop spans 13 amino acids. V shed 6 bases and J shed 1 base, with 9 bases lying between them. CDR1 is MNHEY, CDR2 SVGAGI, per germline. DNA for the CDR3: TGTGCCAGCAGCTTCCGGGAGAACACTGAAGCTTTCTTT. Translating gives CASSFRENTEAFF.

The chain is built from TRBV29-1 and TRBJ2-7, with a possible D match to TRBD1 (6 bases). Looked up from germline, CDR1 is SQVTM and CDR2 is ANQGSEA. V gave up 6 bases and J gave up 0 bases, with 21 bases separating them. The CDR3 spans 16 residues. This CDR3 is CSVYYRHRANSYEQYF. CDR3 in DNA: TGCAGCGTATACTATCGGCACAGGGCGAACTCCTACGAGCAGTACTTC.

As concerns this clone: Other DNA sequences in the same sample also yield this CDR3. The chain has TRBV7-9 and TRBJ2-1; D call uncertain. From germline, CDR1 is SEHNR and CDR2 FQNEAQ (reference sequence). The CDR3 contains 11 residues. V dropped 5 bases and J dropped 4 bases, with 3 bases sitting between them. DNA for the CDR3: TGTGCCAGCAGCCCATACAATGAGCAGTTCTTC. This sequence encodes CASSPYNEQFF. Looking up the rest from reference TRBV7-9 and TRBJ2-1 gives the full variable domain: DTGVSQNPRHKITKRGQNVTFRCDPISEHNRLYWYRQTLGQGPEFLTYFQNEAQLEKSRLLSDRFSAERPKGSFSTLEIQRTEQGDSAMYLCASSPYNEQFFGPGTRLTVL.

This clone was observed a handful of times. This sequence joins TRBV4-2 and TRBJ2-1; tentatively, D is TRBD1 (5 bases). CDR3 size: 15 residues. Germline V lookup: CDR1 LGHNA, CDR2 YNFKEQ. V was cut by 0 bases and J by 7 bases, with 13 bases left in between. The CDR3 bases are TGTGCCAGCAGCCAAGAGAGAAGGGGTGTGAATGAGCAGTTCTTC. It encodes CASSQERRGVNEQFF.

The table lists this clone with many counts. The genes are TRBV7-9 and TRBJ2-7; the D gene is possibly TRBD1 (6 bases). This CDR3 contains 13 residues. The germline gives CDR1 SEHNR, CDR2 FQNEAQ (reference sequence). V lost 1 base and J lost 9, with 13 bases in between. CDR3 DNA: TGTGCCAGCAGCTTAGTGGCACAGGGTGGGCAGTACGTC. This codes for CASSLVAQGGQYV.

The rearrangement uses TRBV7-3 and TRBJ2-7; tentatively, D is TRBD1 or TRBD2 (6 bases each). The V end was cut by 2 bases, the J end by 2 bases, with 10 bases between. The CDR3 consists of 14 residues. Germline assignment: CDR1 SGHTA and CDR2 FQGTGA. For the CDR3, the DNA is TGTGCCAGCAGCTTAGGAGGGGGGCCCTACGAGCAGTACGTC. Amino acid sequence: CASSLGGGPYEQYV.

This clone was observed a handful of times. The chain employs TRBV7-9 and TRBJ1-6; no clear D gene. V shed 2 bases and J shed 10 bases, with 12 bases lying between them. From germline, CDR1 is SEHNR and CDR2 FQNEAQ (reference sequence). The CDR3 covers 14 residues. Here the CDR3 reads CASSLRNPTSPLHF. The CDR3 DNA reads as TGTGCCAGCAGCTTAAGAAACCCGACATCACCCCTCCACTTT.

This clone has more than one count but fewer than ten. The chain links TRBV7-2 to TRBJ2-3, with 7 bases fitting TRBD2. Trimming removed 6 bases from V and 2 bases from J; junction bases left unmatched: 11. Germline lookup yields CDR1 SGHTA and CDR2 FQGNSA. The CDR3 covers 16 residues. The CDR3 nucleotides read TGTGCCAGCAGTCTGACAAGCGGGGTCTTCACAGATACGCAGTATTTT. Encoded protein: CASSLTSGVFTDTQYF.

At least ten counts were recorded for this clone. The chain recombines TRBV6-6 with TRBJ2-7; D is perhaps TRBD1 (6 bases). Deletions cut 6 bases from V and 0 bases from J, with 12 bases between. The CDR3 is made up of 14 amino acids. In germline, CDR1 is MNHNY, CDR2 SVGAGI (reference sequence). The CDR3 loop reads CASRSRDNSYEQYV. Written as DNA, the CDR3 is TGTGCCAGCAGATCCCGGGACAACTCCTACGAGCAGTACGTC.

This clone was seen a handful of times. The chain couples TRBV28 to TRBJ1-5, with 7 bases matching TRBD1. This CDR3 region has 13 residues. Germline CDR1 and CDR2: MDHEN and SYDVKM. V was pared by 2 bases and J by 5 bases, with 0 bases of the junction left unmatched. In DNA form, the CDR3 reads TGTGCCAGCAGTTTAAGGGGGCATCAGCCCCAGCATTTT. Residues: CASSLRGHQPQHF.

This clone was recorded a few times. The rearrangement joins TRBV2 to TRBJ2-6, with TRBD1 matching over 10 bases. Germline trimming cut 6 bases from V and 2 bases from J; bases unmatched to any gene: 7. CDR3 length: 17 residues. The germline V gene encodes CDR1 SNHLY and CDR2 FYNNEI. The CDR3 here is CASSGTGDLAGANVLTF. The CDR3, as DNA: TGTGCCAGCAGCGGGACAGGGGATCTTGCTGGGGCCAACGTCCTGACTTTC.

The rearrangement joins TRBV12-5 to TRBJ1-1; no clear D gene. Looked up from germline, CDR1 is LGHNT and CDR2 is FRNRAP. This CDR3 is built from 13 residues. Trimming removed 1 base from V and 3 bases from J, with 6 bases in between. Written as DNA, the CDR3 is TGTGCTAGTGGTTTGGACGGTTACACTGAAGCTTTCTTT. This gives the protein CASGLDGYTEAFF.

The CDR3 region is CASGLGTSVYNNEQFF. Here the CDR3 DNA reads TGTGCTAGTGGCCTCGGGACTAGCGTATATAACAATGAGCAGTTCTTC. The V and J genes are TRBV12-5 and TRBJ2-1; TRBD2 agrees at 10 bases. V dropped 6 bases and J dropped 5; count of bases not matched to a gene: 10. In germline, CDR1 is LGHNT, CDR2 FRNRAP. This CDR3 region has 16 residues.

Ten or more counts support this clone. This chain joins TRBV19 and TRBJ1-5; D unresolved. V was trimmed by 0 bases and J by 9 bases, leaving 12 bases between them. The CDR3 is made up of 14 amino acids. Germline V gene data show CDR1 as LNHDA and CDR2 as SQIVND (reference sequence). The CDR3 DNA follows: TGTGCCAGTAGTATAGAAGAGGGAAGAGGGCCCCAGCATTTT. The encoded protein is CASSIEEGRGPQHF.

This clone was counted a few times. V gene TRBV4-2 combines with J gene TRBJ1-3; a possible D gene is TRBD1 (5 bases). V dropped 0 bases and J dropped 3 bases, with 12 bases sitting between them. This CDR3 is built from 16 residues. Per the germline V gene, CDR1 is LGHNA and CDR2 is YNFKEQ. The CDR3 here is CASSQDGVRGGNTIYF. The CDR3 coding sequence is TGTGCCAGCAGCCAAGATGGAGTTAGGGGTGGAAACACCATATATTTT.

This clone appeared a few times. The genes are TRBV18 and TRBJ2-3, with D hard to call. Germline CDR1 reads KGHSH; CDR2 reads LQKENI. V was pared by 3 bases and J by 5 bases, with 18 bases between. The CDR3 has 16 amino acids. As DNA, the CDR3 is TGTGCCAGCTCACCGTTCGGCAAGCCGACGGGAGATACGCAGTATTTT. This sequence encodes CASSPFGKPTGDTQYF. The full variable domain, completed using reference TRBV18 and TRBJ2-3, is NAGVMQNPRHLVRRRGQEARLRCSPMKGHSHVYWYRQLPEEGLKFMVYLQKENIIDESGMPKERFSAEFPKEGPSILRIQQVVRGDSAAYFCASSPFGKPTGDTQYFGPGTRLTVL.